Listed below are T cell receptor beta chains from one sample, sequenced in a study of cytomegalovirus exposure and HLA in healthy donors. Assay used: immunoSEQ multiplex PCR; TCRdb lists only in-frame clones, some missing. The sample features 45,000 to 60,000 clones, with approximately 6.9% in its top ten. Sequencing was done on a sample of PBMCs. The receptors come from a woman in her thirties or forties in good health and CMV-seronegative. CDR3s include the opening cysteine and the closing phenylalanine or tryptophan. The D gene is left open where the match is weak.

V gene	D gene	J gene	CDR3 protein	CDR3 DNA
TRBV9	-	TRBJ2-7	CASSVTGSWSNEQYF	TGTGCCAGCAGCGTGACCGGGAGTTGGTCTAACGAGCAGTACTTC
TRBV7-2	-	TRBJ2-7	CASSLLPEAYEQYF	TGTGCCAGCAGCTTGTTACCAGAGGCCTACGAGCAGTACTTC
TRBV5-1	-	TRBJ2-3	CASSLLSDTQYF	TGCGCCAGCAGCTTGCTTTCAGATACGCAGTATTTT
TRBV5-4	-	TRBJ1-2	CASSLGQDYGYTF	TGTGCCAGCAGCTTGGGGCAGGACTATGGCTACACCTTC
TRBV5-1	-	TRBJ2-3	CASSLVASGTDTQYF	TGCGCCAGCAGCTTGGTAGCTAGCGGCACAGATACGCAGTATTTT
TRBV30	-	TRBJ1-2	CAWSPVHGYTF	TGTGCCTGGAGCCCCGTCCATGGCTACACCTTC
TRBV10-3	TRBD2	TRBJ2-3	CAIGTSGRTDTQYF	TGTGCCATCGGGACTAGCGGACGCACAGATACGCAGTATTTT
TRBV4-3	-	TRBJ1-2	CASSQDSGASYGYTF	TGCGCCAGCAGCCAAGACTCAGGGGCAAGCTATGGCTACACCTTC
TRBV28	-	TRBJ1-4	CATRTSVNEKLFF	TGTGCCACCAGGACTTCTGTTAATGAAAAACTGTTTTTT
TRBV4-3	TRBD2	TRBJ2-2	CASSQLLAGLITGELFF	TGCGCCAGCAGCCAGTTACTAGCGGGGCTTATCACCGGGGAGCTGTTTTTT
TRBV7-9	-	TRBJ2-7	CASSLSIAREQYF	TGTGCCAGCAGCTTAAGTATAGCACGCGAGCAGTACTTC
TRBV15	-	TRBJ2-7	CATRPTAGKRTSSYEQYF	TGTGCCACCCGCCCAACGGCGGGGAAAAGGACGAGCTCCTACGAGCAGTACTTC
TRBV18	TRBD1	TRBJ1-6	CASSRAGGASYNSPLHF	TGTGCCAGCTCGCGGGCAGGGGGCGCTTCCTATAATTCACCCCTCCACTTT
TRBV2	TRBD2	TRBJ2-1	CASSLAGGSEQFF	TGTGCCAGCAGTCTAGCGGGAGGGTCTGAGCAGTTCTTC
TRBV6-1	-	TRBJ2-1	CASSEVSGGNEQFF	TGTGCCAGCAGTGAAGTATCAGGTGGTAATGAGCAGTTCTTC